These 2 T cell receptor beta chains were sequenced from one sample in a study of OX40 agonist ivuxolimab in advanced cancers. The assay was immunoSEQ multiplex PCR, and TCRdb's table has in-frame clones only and misses some. The sample holds some 96,000 clones, about 91% seen once. The starting material was CD4+ or CD8+ T cells sorted from blood, obtained in a trial of the OX40 agonist ivuxolimab. The receptors stem from an adult with an advanced solid tumor such as melanoma, head and neck, liver or kidney cancer.

The V and J genes are TRBV2 and TRBJ2-6; no firm D call. V lost 6 bases and J 4 bases, leaving 13 bases between the germline ends. The CDR3 extends over 15 amino acids. Germline V gene sequence: CDR1 SNHLY, CDR2 FYNNEI. The CDR3 nucleotides are TGTGCCAGCAGCCTACTACCGTCCGGGGCCAACGTCCTGACTTTC. It codes for CASSLLPSGANVLTF.

The rearrangement uses TRBV28 and TRBJ1-5; D is possibly TRBD1 (6 bases). The CDR3 is 15 amino acids. V was shortened by 5 bases and J by 0 bases, with 11 bases between the two germline ends. Germline V gene data show CDR1 as MDHEN and CDR2 as SYDVKM. CDR3 bases: TGTGCCAGCAGTCGAGGACAGTTTAGCAATCAGCCCCAGCATTTT. This sequence encodes CASSRGQFSNQPQHF.